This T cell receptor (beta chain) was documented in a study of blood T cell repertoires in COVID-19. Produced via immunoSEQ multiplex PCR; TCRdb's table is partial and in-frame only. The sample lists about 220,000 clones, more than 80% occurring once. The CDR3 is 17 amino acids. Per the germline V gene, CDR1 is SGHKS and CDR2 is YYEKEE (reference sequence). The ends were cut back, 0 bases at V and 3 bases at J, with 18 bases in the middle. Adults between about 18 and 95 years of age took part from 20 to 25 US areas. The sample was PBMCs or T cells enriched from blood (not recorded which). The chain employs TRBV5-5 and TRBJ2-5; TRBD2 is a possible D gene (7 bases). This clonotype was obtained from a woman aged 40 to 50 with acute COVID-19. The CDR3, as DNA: TGTGCCAGCAGCTTGGCCGTTGGAGGGGGGGCCGAAGAGACCCAGTACTTC. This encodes CASSLAVGGGAEETQYF.